A single sample is the source of the 20 T cell receptor beta chains below, sequenced in a study of response to subunit inactivated influenza vaccine. TCRdb analysed the RT-PCR reads with MiXCR anew, one entry per CDR3 protein. The table includes 500,000 to 600,000 distinct CDR3 sequences, about 15% detected once. The specimen comprised CD4+ T cells sorted from PBMCs, sampled around 25 months after vaccination. The receptor source for this set is a man between 50 and 75 years old who received an inactivated influenza vaccine.

The chain joins TRBV30 to TRBJ2-3; tentative D call: TRBD2 (5 bases). Trimming left V 0 bases short and J 9 bases short, with 7 bases between. This CDR3 is 11 amino acids long. Germline CDR1 GTSNPN, CDR2 SVGIG (reference sequence). The CDR3 spells CAWSVRGTQYF. DNA for the CDR3: TGTGCCTGGAGTGTACGAGGGACGCAGTATTTT.

The chain employs TRBV7-8 and TRBJ2-7, with a possible D match to TRBD2 (6 bases). V shed 7 bases and J shed 1 base, with 17 bases lying between them. CDR1 is SGHVS and CDR2 is FQNEAQ in the germline V gene. The CDR3 contains 15 residues. CDR3 in DNA: TGTGCCAGCACCCTTAGGAGGGTGGAGTCCTACGAGCAGTACTTC. Translated: CASTLRRVESYEQYF.

This clonotype was counted once. The chain has TRBV20-1 and TRBJ2-5; D perhaps matches TRBD1 (7 bases). Trimming stripped 6 bases from V and 5 bases from J, with 19 bases between. The CDR3 is 14 residues long. From germline, CDR1 is DFQATT and CDR2 SNEGSKA (reference sequence). In nucleotides, the CDR3 is TGCAGTGCGGTAGGGGGCCCCGCGGGGGAGACCCAGTACTTC. The encoded protein is CSAVGGPAGETQYF.

This clonotype has ten or more counts. The chain combines TRBV4-3 with TRBJ2-7, with D possibly called TRBD1 or TRBD2 (5 bases each). V was trimmed by 1 base and J by 2 bases, leaving 21 bases between them. CDR1 LGHNA and CDR2 YSLEER come from the germline V gene. The CDR3 consists of 18 residues. For the CDR3, the DNA is TGCGCCAGCAGCCAAGTAAAGGGAGCAAAGGGGAGAACCTACGAGCAGTACTTC. Translating it yields CASSQVKGAKGRTYEQYF.

This clonotype turned up a few times. This chain links TRBV7-2 with TRBJ1-5; D is uncertain. The germline V gene has CDR1 SGHTA and CDR2 FQGNSA. The V gene lost 5 bases and the J gene lost 7 bases, with 9 bases spanning the gap. The CDR3 runs to 12 residues. In DNA, the CDR3 is TGTGCCAGCAGCCAACTTGGGCAGCCCCAGCATTTT. The encoded protein is CASSQLGQPQHF.

In this sample, this clonotype turned up a few times. This chain links TRBV12-3 or TRBV12-4 with TRBJ2-2; D gene unclear. Deletions cut 1 base from V and 6 bases from J, with 15 bases between. CDR3 length: 16 amino acids. CDR3 nucleotide sequence: TGTGCCAGCAGTTTAGTTAGGACCAAGTTCCCCGGGGAGCTGTTTTTT. Protein sequence: CASSLVRTKFPGELFF.

This clonotype was observed many times. The genes are TRBV6-1 and TRBJ2-1; D unclear. The germline gives CDR1 MNHNS, CDR2 SASEGT. Between the trimmed V and J ends, which lost 2 bases and 8 bases, there was a span of 7 bases. This CDR3 has 12 amino acids. CDR3 residues: CASSERWDEQFF. The DNA of the CDR3 is TGTGCCAGCAGTGAAAGGTGGGATGAGCAGTTCTTC.

Points on this clonotype: A much larger clonotype is one base distant, so this may be a read error. The rearrangement links TRBV7-2 to TRBJ2-2, with TRBD1 matching 8 bases. The CDR3 is 15 amino acids. In germline, CDR1 is SGHTA, CDR2 FQGNSA. The ends lost 5 bases at V and 0 bases at J; junction bases unmatched: 2. As DNA, the CDR3 is TGTGCCAGCAGCGCAGGGGGCGCGAACACCGGGGAGCTGTTTTTT. Its translation is CASSAGGANTGELFF.

This clonotype was counted a few times. CDR3 protein: CASSPGGQGNTEAFF. For the CDR3, the DNA is TGTGCCAGCAGCCCGGGGGGACAGGGGAACACTGAAGCTTTCTTT. This chain links TRBV3-1 with TRBJ1-1; 9 positions match TRBD1. The germline V gene encodes CDR1 LGHDT and CDR2 YNNKEL (reference sequence). The CDR3 spans 15 residues. Germline trimming cut 4 bases from V and 1 base from J; bases unmatched to any gene: 4.

V gene TRBV24-1 combines with J gene TRBJ2-1, with TRBD2 matching 9 bases. Germline CDR1 KGHDR, CDR2 SFDVKD. Germline trimming cut 5 bases from V and 10 bases from J; bases unmatched to any gene: 5. This CDR3 contains 13 residues. The CDR3 sequence: CATSGGAGGEQFF. The CDR3 nucleotides are TGTGCCACCAGTGGAGGGGCGGGAGGGGAGCAGTTCTTC.

V gene TRBV28 combines with J gene TRBJ2-6; unclear D gene. There are 16 residues in the CDR3. V was trimmed by 3 bases and J by 0 bases, leaving 9 bases between them. CDR1 MDHEN and CDR2 SYDVKM come from the germline V gene. The CDR3 sequence is CASSFLQYSGANVLTF. CDR3 sequence (DNA): TGTGCCAGCAGTTTTCTACAGTACTCTGGGGCCAACGTCCTGACTTTC.

This chain uses TRBV20-1 with TRBJ1-5; perhaps TRBD1 as D (6 bases). The V gene lost 2 bases and the J gene lost 7 bases, with 15 bases spanning the gap. This CDR3 contains 14 residues. Germline loops: CDR1 DFQATT, CDR2 SNEGSKA (reference sequence). The CDR3 is CSARRGGTGQPQHF. CDR3 bases: TGCAGTGCTAGAAGGGGGGGCACAGGACAGCCCCAGCATTTT.

This clonotype has only a few counts. This sequence joins TRBV20-1 and TRBJ2-3; unclear D gene. The germline CDR1 and CDR2 sequences are DFQATT and SNEGSKA (reference sequence). The CDR3 is made up of 14 amino acids. V was trimmed by 1 base and J by 2 bases, leaving 10 bases between them. CDR3 sequence: CSARAPPYTDTQYF. The CDR3 bases are TGCAGTGCTAGAGCCCCCCCGTACACAGATACGCAGTATTTT.

This clonotype was counted many times. This rearrangement joins TRBV6-2 or TRBV6-3 to TRBJ2-3; D is unclear. This CDR3 contains 14 residues. From germline, CDR1 is MNHEY and CDR2 SVGEGT. V shed 2 bases and J shed 5 bases, with 11 bases lying between them. The CDR3 DNA sequence: TGTGCCAGCAGTTACACCGGGCCTCTAGATACGCAGTATTTT. Translating it yields CASSYTGPLDTQYF.

This clonotype was picked up a small number of times. The chain couples TRBV7-2 to TRBJ1-2; 12 nucleotides align to TRBD1. Trimming at V came to 3 bases and at J to 8 bases, leaving 1 base not matched to a gene. Germline V gives CDR1 SGHTA, CDR2 FQGNSA. CDR3 size: 13 residues. CDR3 DNA sequence: TGTGCCAGCAGCTTCGGGACAGGGGGCGGCTACACCTTC. Translated: CASSFGTGGGYTF.

The chain employs TRBV7-2 and TRBJ2-2; no reliable D call. CDR1 is SGHTA and CDR2 is FQGNSA in the germline V gene. V was shortened by 1 base and J by 7 bases, with 4 bases between the two germline ends. This CDR3 contains 12 residues. The CDR3 coding sequence is TGTGCCAGCAGCTTAGGGATCGGGGAGCTGTTTTTT. Amino acid sequence: CASSLGIGELFF.

The chain uses TRBV11-1 and TRBJ2-3; the match to TRBD2 covers 7 bases. CDR3 size: 18 residues. Trimming removed 5 bases from V and 1 base from J; junction bases left unmatched: 15. Per germline, CDR1 SGHAT and CDR2 FQDESV (reference sequence). CDR3 region: CASSSSSWWEGRTDTQYF. The DNA for the CDR3 is TGTGCCAGCAGCAGCTCTAGCTGGTGGGAGGGCCGCACAGATACGCAGTATTTT.

This clonotype was picked up a small number of times. The chain joins TRBV10-3 to TRBJ1-1, with a tentative D call TRBD1 (6 bases). The CDR3 is made up of 13 amino acids. CDR1 is ENHRY, CDR2 SYGVKD, per germline. V was clipped by 5 bases and J by 1 base, with 8 bases between them. The CDR3 loop is CAISNRENTEAFF. CDR3 DNA: TGTGCCATCAGTAACAGGGAGAACACTGAAGCTTTCTTT.

The V call is TRBV14, the J call TRBJ2-7, with TRBD2 identical over 9 bases. The CDR3 loop spans 14 amino acids. The V and J ends lost 3 bases and 2 bases, in that order; junction bases with no gene match: 2. Germline V gives CDR1 SGHDN, CDR2 FVKESK. The CDR3 is CASSQKRGAYEQYF. In DNA, the CDR3 is TGTGCCAGCAGCCAGAAGCGGGGGGCCTACGAGCAGTACTTC.

This clonotype was picked up a small number of times. Possible read error: a much larger clone is one base away. This sequence joins TRBV6-1 and TRBJ2-7, with TRBD1 matching over 9 bases. The CDR3 covers 13 residues. Germline values: CDR1 MNHNS, CDR2 SASEGT. The V gene end was trimmed by 6 bases and the J gene end by 0 bases; junction bases not matched to a gene: 0. The CDR3 coding sequence is TGTGCCAGCAGGACAGGGGGCTCCTACGAGCAGTACTTC. Translation gives CASRTGGSYEQYF.